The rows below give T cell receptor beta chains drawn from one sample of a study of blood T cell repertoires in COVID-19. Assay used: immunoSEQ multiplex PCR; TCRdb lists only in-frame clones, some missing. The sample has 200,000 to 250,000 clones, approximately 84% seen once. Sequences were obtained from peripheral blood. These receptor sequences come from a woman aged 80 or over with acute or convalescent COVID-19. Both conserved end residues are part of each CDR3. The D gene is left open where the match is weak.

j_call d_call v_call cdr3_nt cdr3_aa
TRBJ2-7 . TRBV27 TGTGCCAGCAGTTTCAGTCCGATTTCCTACGAGCAGTACTTC CASSFSPISYEQYF
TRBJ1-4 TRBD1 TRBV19 TGTGCCAGTAGTTCGGGACAGACTAATGAAAAACTGTTTTTT CASSSGQTNEKLFF
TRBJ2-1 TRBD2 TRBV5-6 TGTGCCAGCAGCCTGTGGACTAGCGGGGTCTACAATGAGCAGTTCTTC CASSLWTSGVYNEQFF
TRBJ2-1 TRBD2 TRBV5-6 TGTGCCAGCAGCTTCGCTAGCGGGGGGAAATACAATGAGCAGTTCTTC CASSFASGGKYNEQFF
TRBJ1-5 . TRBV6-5 TGTGCCAGCAGTAGTCTAGGCAGCGGCAATCAGCCCCAGCATTTT CASSSLGSGNQPQHF
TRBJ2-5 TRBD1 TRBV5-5 TGTGCCAGCAGCCGGACAGGGGGGTGGTCGGAGACCCAGTACTTC CASSRTGGWSETQYF
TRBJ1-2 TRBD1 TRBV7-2 TGTGCCAGCAGCCTTGACAGGGGAGGTGGCTACACCTTC CASSLDRGGGYTF
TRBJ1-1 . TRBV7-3 TGTGCCAGCAGCACCGGACAGATGAACACTGAAGCTTTCTTT CASSTGQMNTEAFF
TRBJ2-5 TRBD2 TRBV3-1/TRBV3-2 TGTGCCAGCAGCCTTAGCGGGCCTCAAGAGACCCAGTACTTC CASSLSGPQETQYF
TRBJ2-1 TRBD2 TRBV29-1 TGCAGCGTTGAAGAGCTGCGGGGGGGCTCCTACAATGAGCAGTTCTTC CSVEELRGGSYNEQFF
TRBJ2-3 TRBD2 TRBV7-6 TGTGCCAGCAGCCCACTAGCGGGGGATATTGATACGCAGTATTTT CASSPLAGDIDTQYF
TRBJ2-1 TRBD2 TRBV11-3 TGTGCCAGCAGCTTACTAGCGGGGGGGAATAATGAGCAGTTCTTC CASSLLAGGNNEQFF
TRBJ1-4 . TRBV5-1 TGCGCCAGCAGCGTCCAGGGGTCTGGTGAAAAACTGTTTTTT CASSVQGSGEKLFF